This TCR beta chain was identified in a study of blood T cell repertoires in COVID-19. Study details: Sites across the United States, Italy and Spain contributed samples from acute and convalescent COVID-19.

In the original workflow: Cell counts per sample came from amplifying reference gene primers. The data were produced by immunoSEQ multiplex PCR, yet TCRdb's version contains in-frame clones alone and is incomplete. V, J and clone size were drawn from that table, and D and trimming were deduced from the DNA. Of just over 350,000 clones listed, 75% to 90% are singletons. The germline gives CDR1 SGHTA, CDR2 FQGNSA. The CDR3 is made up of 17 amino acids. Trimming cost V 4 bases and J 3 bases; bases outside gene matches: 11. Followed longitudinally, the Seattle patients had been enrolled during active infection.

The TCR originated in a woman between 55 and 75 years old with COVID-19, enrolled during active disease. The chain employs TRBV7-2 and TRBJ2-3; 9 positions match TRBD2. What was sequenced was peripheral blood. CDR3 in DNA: TGTGCCAGCAGCTCCCCCTTAGCGGGGGTAAAGACAGATACGCAGTATTTT. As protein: CASSSPLAGVKTDTQYF.